This T cell receptor beta chain was captured in a study of identical twins. This CDR3 has 14 residues. Trimming took off 6 bases at V and 4 bases at J, with 13 bases between the two ends. MiXCR, run by TCRdb on the 5' RACE reads, gives a single entry per CDR3 protein. The sample consists of 500,000 or so distinct CDR3 sequences, roughly a fifth of them appearing once. This clonotype was picked up many times. The sample was also linked to a second study, of T cells expressing NK-cell markers.

The sequence came from a woman aged 18-29 years in good health. The rearrangement uses TRBV12-3 or TRBV12-4 and TRBJ2-1; a possible D gene is TRBD1 (5 bases). Sequencing was done on a sample of CD4+ T cells sorted from blood. The CDR3 region has the DNA TGTGCCAGCAGCCACGACAGTCCATACAATGAGCAGTTCTTC. Translated: CASSHDSPYNEQFF.